This T cell receptor (beta chain) derives from a study of cytomegalovirus exposure and HLA in healthy donors. Study-level points and caveats: The listing of 150 to 200 TCR beta chains classed them as cytomegalovirus-associated.

A multiplex PCR was run with 60 Vbeta primers and 13 Jbeta primers. The protocol was immunoSEQ multiplex PCR, while the TCRdb copy is restricted to in-frame clones and leaves out a portion. The sample gives around 130,000 clones, around 70% of which show up once; roughly 2.1% is in the top ten. A word on this clone: Its target is unknown.

The CDR3 runs to 13 residues. CDR1 and CDR2 (germline): KGHSH, LQKENI. Trimming shortened V by 3 bases and J by 3 bases, and 8 bases separated the two germline ends. This TCR was recovered from a woman aged 40 to 49 in good health and CMV-seropositive. Sequencing used PBMCs. This rearrangement joins TRBV18 to TRBJ1-1; D is unclear. CDR3 in amino acids: CASSPMGDTEAFF. The CDR3 region has the DNA TGTGCCAGCTCACCGATGGGAGACACTGAAGCTTTCTTT.